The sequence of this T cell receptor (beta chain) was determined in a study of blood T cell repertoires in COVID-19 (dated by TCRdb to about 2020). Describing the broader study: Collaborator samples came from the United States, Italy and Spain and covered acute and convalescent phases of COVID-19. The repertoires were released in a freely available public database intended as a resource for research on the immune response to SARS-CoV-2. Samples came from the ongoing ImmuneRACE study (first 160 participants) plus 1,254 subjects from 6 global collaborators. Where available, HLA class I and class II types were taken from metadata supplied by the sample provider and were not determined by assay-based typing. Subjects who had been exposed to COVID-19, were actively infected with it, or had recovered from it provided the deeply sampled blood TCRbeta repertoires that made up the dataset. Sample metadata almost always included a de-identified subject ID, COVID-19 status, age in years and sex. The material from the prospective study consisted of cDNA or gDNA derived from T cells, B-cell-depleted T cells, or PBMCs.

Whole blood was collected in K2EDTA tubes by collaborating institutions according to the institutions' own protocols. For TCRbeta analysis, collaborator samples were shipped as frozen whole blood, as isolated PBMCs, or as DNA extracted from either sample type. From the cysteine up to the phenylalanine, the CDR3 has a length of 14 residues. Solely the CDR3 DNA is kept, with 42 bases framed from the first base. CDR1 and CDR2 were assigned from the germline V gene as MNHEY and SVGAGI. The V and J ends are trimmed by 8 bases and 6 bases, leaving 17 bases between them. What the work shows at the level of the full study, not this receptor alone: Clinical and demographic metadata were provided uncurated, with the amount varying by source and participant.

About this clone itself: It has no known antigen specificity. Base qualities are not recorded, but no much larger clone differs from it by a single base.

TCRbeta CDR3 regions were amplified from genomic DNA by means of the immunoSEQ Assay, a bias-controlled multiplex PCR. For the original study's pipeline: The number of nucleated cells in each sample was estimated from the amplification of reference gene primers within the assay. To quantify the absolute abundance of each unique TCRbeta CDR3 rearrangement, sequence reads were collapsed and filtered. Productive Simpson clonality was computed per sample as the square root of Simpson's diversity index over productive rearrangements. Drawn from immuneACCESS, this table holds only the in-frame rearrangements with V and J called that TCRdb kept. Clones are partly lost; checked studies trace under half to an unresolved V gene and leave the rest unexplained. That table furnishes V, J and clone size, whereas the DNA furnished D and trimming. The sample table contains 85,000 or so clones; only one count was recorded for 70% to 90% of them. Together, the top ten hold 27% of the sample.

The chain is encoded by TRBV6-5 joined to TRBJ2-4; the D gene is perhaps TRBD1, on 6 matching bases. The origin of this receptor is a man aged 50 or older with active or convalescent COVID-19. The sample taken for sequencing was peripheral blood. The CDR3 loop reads CASGPQGNRNIQYF. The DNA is TGTGCCAGCGGACCACAGGGTAACAGAAACATTCAGTACTTC.